A single sample is the source of the 21 T cell receptor beta chains below, sequenced in a study of cytomegalovirus exposure and HLA in healthy donors. Vbeta (60) and Jbeta (13) primers were used in the PCR. Libraries were prepared by immunoSEQ multiplex PCR; TCRdb keeps only in-frame clonotypes and omits some of them. The sample lists approximately 110,000 clones, approximately 16% occurring once. Sequenced material: PBMCs. Receptors were obtained from a female donor in good health and CMV-seronegative.

This chain uses TRBV29-1 with TRBJ2-7, with a tentative D call TRBD2 (6 bases). V lost 6 bases and J 3 bases, leaving 12 bases between the germline ends. Germline assignment: CDR1 SQVTM and CDR2 ANQGSEA. The CDR3 runs 12 residues. CDR3 protein: CSVGGGLYEQYF. The CDR3 nucleotides read TGCAGCGTGGGGGGAGGACTCTACGAGCAGTACTTC.

This clone was detected only a few times. V gene TRBV9 combines with J gene TRBJ2-3; 14 bases line up with TRBD2. This CDR3 spans 17 amino acids. J gave up 3 bases and V 3 bases, and 6 bases lay outside the gene matches. Germline V CDR1 and CDR2: SGDLS, YYNGEE. CDR3 loop: CASSAGTSGSGTDTQYF. CDR3 DNA sequence: TGTGCCAGCAGCGCGGGGACTAGCGGGAGTGGAACAGATACGCAGTATTTT.

This clone was picked up a small number of times. Additional DNA sequences in this sample encode the identical CDR3. The genes are TRBV27 and TRBJ2-7; 8 bases match TRBD1. CDR3 length: 14 amino acids. V lost 8 bases and J lost 4; bases outside the gene matches: 10. CDR1 is MNHEY and CDR2 is SMNVEV in the germline V gene (reference sequence). The DNA of the CDR3 is TGTGCCAGCGGAAGAGCAGGGGGCACGTACGAGCAGTACTTC. This translates into CASGRAGGTYEQYF.

This clone showed up just once. The chain couples TRBV5-1 to TRBJ1-2; tentative D call: TRBD1 (5 bases). Per germline, CDR1 SGHRS and CDR2 YFSETQ. The V end was cut by 0 bases, the J end by 0 bases, with 9 bases between. The CDR3 covers 15 residues. CDR3 amino acids: CASSLGRGSNYGYTF. In DNA form, the CDR3 reads TGCGCCAGCAGCTTGGGGAGGGGATCTAACTATGGCTACACCTTC. Full variable domain (missing parts from reference TRBV5-1 and TRBJ1-2): KAGVTQTPRYLIKTRGQQVTLSCSPISGHRSVSWYQQTPGQGLQFLFEYFSETQRNKGNFPGRFSGRQFSNSRSEMNVSTLELGDSALYLCASSLGRGSNYGYTFGSGTRLTVV.

The chain carries TRBV14 and TRBJ2-7, with D perhaps TRBD1 (5 bases). The germline V and J ends were trimmed by 4 bases and 4 bases, with 11 bases remaining between them. The CDR3 totals 13 residues. The germline CDR1 and CDR2 sequences are SGHDN and FVKESK. The CDR3 spells CASSLVPGYEQYF. The CDR3 region has the DNA TGTGCCAGCAGCCTCGTTCCAGGGTACGAGCAGTACTTC.

The V call is TRBV6-4, the J call TRBJ1-2, with D perhaps TRBD1 (6 bases). Germline CDR1 is MRHNA and CDR2 is SNTAGT. Trimming removed 6 bases at V and 0 bases at J, with 14 bases between. This CDR3 has 15 residues. CDR3 coding DNA: TGTGCCAGCAGCCCCCGGGACACGACTAACTATGGCTACACCTTC. It specifies CASSPRDTTNYGYTF.

This CDR3 reads CASSPESDTNTGELFF. In nucleotides, the CDR3 is TGTGCCAGCTCACCGGAGTCCGATACGAACACCGGGGAGCTGTTTTTT. The rearrangement uses TRBV18 and TRBJ2-2; D uncertain. Germline values: CDR1 KGHSH, CDR2 LQKENI. CDR3 length equals 16 residues. Trimming cost V 3 bases and J 0 bases, with 11 bases left between them.

The rearrangement links TRBV4-3 to TRBJ2-1; 13 positions match TRBD2. Unmatched junction bases numbered 12, after V lost 2 bases and J lost 5 bases. The CDR3 is made up of 19 amino acids. The V gene's germline CDR1 is LGHNA and CDR2 YSLEER. CDR3 in DNA: TGCGCCAGCAGCCAAATGCTGGGGGGGACTAGCGGGAAAAACAATGAGCAGTTCTTC. Protein: CASSQMLGGTSGKNNEQFF.

This chain connects TRBV6-5 to TRBJ1-6, with D hard to call. Germline V gene data show CDR1 as MNHEY and CDR2 as SVGAGI. Trimming stripped 4 bases from V and 9 bases from J, with 16 bases between. The CDR3 covers 15 residues. The CDR3 sequence is CASSSILGNGSPLHF. The CDR3 DNA reads TGTGCCAGCAGTTCCATACTAGGGAACGGTTCACCCCTCCACTTT.

This clone was counted only a few times. V gene TRBV7-8 combines with J gene TRBJ1-2, with TRBD1 identical over 10 bases. Germline V CDR1 and CDR2: SGHVS, FQNEAQ. The J segment lost 6 bases and the V segment lost 0 bases, leaving 4 bases of the junction unmatched. The CDR3 has 15 amino acids. The CDR3 here is CASSLAQGQGNGYTF. The CDR3, as DNA: TGTGCCAGCAGCTTAGCGCAGGGACAGGGGAATGGCTACACCTTC.

The table lists this clone with a few counts. This chain uses TRBV30 with TRBJ2-5; 15 bases are shared with TRBD2. V shed 4 bases and J 2 bases; nucleotides not matched to a gene: 11. Germline lookup yields CDR1 GTSNPN and CDR2 SVGIG (reference sequence). This CDR3 comprises 18 residues. The CDR3 nucleotides read TGTGCCTGGACTCTAGGGACTAGCGGGGGGACTTCTCAAGAGACCCAGTACTTC. Its protein product is CAWTLGTSGGTSQETQYF.

The chain recombines TRBV5-1 with TRBJ2-3, with D possibly TRBD1 on 5 matching bases. V gave up 2 bases and J gave up 6 bases, with 13 bases separating them. Germline CDR1 reads SGHRS; CDR2 reads YFSETQ. The CDR3 runs 14 residues. The CDR3 DNA reads TGCGCCAGCAGCTTAGGGGCTACCATGGATACGCAGTATTTT. Amino acids: CASSLGATMDTQYF.

The chain employs TRBV27 and TRBJ2-2; tentative D call: TRBD1 (5 bases). Per the germline V gene, CDR1 is MNHEY and CDR2 is SMNVEV (reference sequence). Trimming removed 2 bases at V and 6 bases at J, with 7 bases between. The CDR3 runs to 13 residues. In DNA, the CDR3 is TGTGCCAGCAGTTTAATGGGGCCCGGGGAGCTGTTTTTT. Amino acids: CASSLMGPGELFF.

The chain uses TRBV5-1 and TRBJ2-1; 8 positions agree with TRBD2. V shed 0 bases, J shed 9 bases, and the junction held 8 bases outside the gene matches. The germline gives CDR1 SGHRS, CDR2 YFSETQ. This CDR3 region has 15 residues. In DNA, the CDR3 is TGCGCCAGCAGCTTGGATCCGGGGGGGCTGGGTGAGCAGTTCTTC. This codes for CASSLDPGGLGEQFF. Supplemented by reference TRBV5-1 and TRBJ2-1, the full variable domain reads KAGVTQTPRYLIKTRGQQVTLSCSPISGHRSVSWYQQTPGQGLQFLFEYFSETQRNKGNFPGRFSGRQFSNSRSEMNVSTLELGDSALYLCASSLDPGGLGEQFFGPGTRLTVL.

The chain is built from TRBV10-3 and TRBJ2-7; 7 nucleotides agree with TRBD1. The CDR3 contains 14 residues. Germline values: CDR1 ENHRY, CDR2 SYGVKD. V lost 6 bases and J lost 3; bases outside the gene matches: 8. CDR3 sequence reads: CAISRDRDIYEQYF. CDR3 sequence (DNA): TGTGCCATCAGCAGAGACAGGGATATCTACGAGCAGTACTTC.

The CDR3: CASSLLTGGSYNEQFF. The CDR3, as DNA: TGTGCCAGCAGCCTCCTGACAGGGGGCTCCTACAATGAGCAGTTCTTC. V gene TRBV5-4 combines with J gene TRBJ2-1; the match to TRBD1 covers 9 bases. V lost 4 bases and J lost 0; bases outside the gene matches: 5. This CDR3 has 16 amino acids. Germline V gene sequence: CDR1 SGHNT, CDR2 YYREEE (reference sequence).

This clone was seen a handful of times. This rearrangement joins TRBV5-5 to TRBJ2-7; 9 positions agree with TRBD1. V lost 1 base to trimming and J lost 4 bases; unmatched junction nucleotides: 6. CDR1 is SGHKS, CDR2 YYEKEE, per germline (reference sequence). The CDR3 extends over 15 amino acids. The CDR3 coding sequence is TGTGCCAGCAGCTTGAGAGGACAGGGGCTGTACGAGCAGTACTTC. This gives the protein CASSLRGQGLYEQYF.

This chain connects TRBV30 to TRBJ2-7, with 8 bases fitting TRBD1. This CDR3 region has 16 residues. Looked up from germline, CDR1 is GTSNPN and CDR2 is SVGIG (reference sequence). Trimming took 2 bases from V and 1 from J; bases not matched to a gene: 10. The CDR3 protein is CAWSQGAGYQSYEQYF. CDR3 in DNA: TGTGCCTGGAGTCAGGGGGCGGGGTATCAGTCCTACGAGCAGTACTTC.

CDR3 sequence: CATSRATSYEQYF. In DNA, the CDR3 is TGTGCCACCAGCAGAGCGACTTCCTACGAGCAGTACTTC. This rearrangement joins TRBV15 to TRBJ2-7; D unclear. This CDR3 is built from 13 residues. Trimming took off 1 base at V and 1 base at J, with 5 bases between the two ends. Per germline, CDR1 LNHNV and CDR2 YYDKDF (reference sequence).

The CDR3 protein is CASSFYSPYSDEQFF. CDR3 bases: TGCGCCAGCAGCTTCTATAGCCCCTATTCGGATGAGCAGTTCTTC. The chain couples TRBV5-1 to TRBJ2-1; D uncertain. The ends were cut back, 2 bases at V and 8 bases at J, with 17 bases in the middle. The CDR3 contains 15 residues. Germline V CDR1 and CDR2: SGHRS, YFSETQ.

CDR3 sequence reads: CASSLAGTGELFF. The CDR3 nucleotides are TGTGCCAGCAGCTTGGCAGGCACCGGGGAGCTGTTTTTT. The chain joins TRBV7-9 to TRBJ2-2, with unresolved D. Between the trimmed V and J ends, which lost 3 bases and 4 bases, there was a span of 6 bases. Germline V gene sequence: CDR1 SEHNR, CDR2 FQNEAQ (reference sequence). CDR3 size: 13 residues.